This T cell receptor (beta chain) was profiled in a study of blood T cell repertoires in COVID-19. The CDR3 runs 16 residues. In germline, CDR1 is MNHNS, CDR2 SASEGT. V was pared by 4 bases and J by 2 bases, with 2 bases of the junction left unmatched. Per the authors' pipeline: Estimates of nucleated cell counts were drawn from the amplification of reference gene primers. Using immunoSEQ multiplex PCR, the repertoire was profiled, and TCRdb retains in-frame clones only, with some absent. Clone size and the V and J calls come from that table; the DNA yielded D and trimming. Of under 150,000 clones detected, about nine tenths appear once; the ten largest clones hold approximately 1.9%.

This TCR was recovered from a human donor with active COVID-19. The donor label of this sample is uncertain. Sequenced: peripheral blood. V and J are TRBV6-1 and TRBJ2-5, with TRBD2 matching over 15 bases. In DNA form, the CDR3 reads TGTGCCAGCAGTGTAGGACTAGCGGGGGGGCAAGAGACCCAGTACTTC. It is translated as CASSVGLAGGQETQYF.